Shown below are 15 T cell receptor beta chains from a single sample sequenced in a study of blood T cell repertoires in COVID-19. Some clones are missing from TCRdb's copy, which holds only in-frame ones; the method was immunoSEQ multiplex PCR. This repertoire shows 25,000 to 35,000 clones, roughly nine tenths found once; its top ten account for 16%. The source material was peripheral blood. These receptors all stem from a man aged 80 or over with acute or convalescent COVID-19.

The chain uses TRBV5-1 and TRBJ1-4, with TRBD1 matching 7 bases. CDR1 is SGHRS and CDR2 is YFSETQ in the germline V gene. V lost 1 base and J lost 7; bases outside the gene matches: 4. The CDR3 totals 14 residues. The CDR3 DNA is TGCGCCAGCAGCTTGACAGGGGTGGTTGAAAAACTGTTTTTT. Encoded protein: CASSLTGVVEKLFF.

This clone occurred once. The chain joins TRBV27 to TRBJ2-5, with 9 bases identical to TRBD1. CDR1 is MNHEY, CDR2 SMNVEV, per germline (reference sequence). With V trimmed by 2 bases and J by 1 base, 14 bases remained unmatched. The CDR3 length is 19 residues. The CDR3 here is CASSLRPRDRDVRQETQYF. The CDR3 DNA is TGTGCCAGCAGTTTAAGGCCCCGGGACAGGGATGTTCGCCAAGAGACCCAGTACTTC.

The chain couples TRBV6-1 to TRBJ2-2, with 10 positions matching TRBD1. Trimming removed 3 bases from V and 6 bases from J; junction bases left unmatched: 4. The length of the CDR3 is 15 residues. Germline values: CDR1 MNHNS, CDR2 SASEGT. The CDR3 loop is CASSEGTGDAGELFF. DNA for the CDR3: TGTGCCAGCAGTGAGGGGACAGGGGACGCCGGGGAGCTGTTTTTT.

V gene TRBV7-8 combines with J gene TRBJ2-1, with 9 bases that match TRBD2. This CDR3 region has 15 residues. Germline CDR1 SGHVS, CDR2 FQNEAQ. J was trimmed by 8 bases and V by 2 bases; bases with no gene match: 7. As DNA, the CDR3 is TGTGCCAGCAGCTTAAGGGCGGGGGGGTGGTATGAGCAGTTCTTC. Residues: CASSLRAGGWYEQFF. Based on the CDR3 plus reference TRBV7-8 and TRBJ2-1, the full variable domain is GAGVSQSPRYKVAKRGQDVALRCDPISGHVSLFWYQQALGQGPEFLTYFQNEAQLDKSGLPSDRFFAERPEGSVSTLKIQRTQQEDSAVYLCASSLRAGGWYEQFFGPGTRLTVL.

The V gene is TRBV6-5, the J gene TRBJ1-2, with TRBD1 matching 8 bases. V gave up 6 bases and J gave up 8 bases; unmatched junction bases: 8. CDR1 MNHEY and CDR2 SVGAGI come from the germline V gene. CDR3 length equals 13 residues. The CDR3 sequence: CASSRTGKEGYTF. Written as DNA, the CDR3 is TGTGCCAGCAGCCGGACAGGGAAGGAAGGCTACACCTTC.

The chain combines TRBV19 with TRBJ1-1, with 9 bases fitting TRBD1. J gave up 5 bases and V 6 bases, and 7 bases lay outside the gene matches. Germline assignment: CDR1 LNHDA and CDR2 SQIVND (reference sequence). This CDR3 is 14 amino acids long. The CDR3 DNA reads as TGTGCCAGTAGATGGGGACAGGGTCGAACTGAAGCTTTCTTT. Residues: CASRWGQGRTEAFF.

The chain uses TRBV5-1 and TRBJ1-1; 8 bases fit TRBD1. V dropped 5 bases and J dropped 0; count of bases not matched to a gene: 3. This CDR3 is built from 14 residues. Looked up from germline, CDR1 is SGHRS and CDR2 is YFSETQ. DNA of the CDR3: TGCGCCAGCAGGATGGACAGGGTGAACACTGAAGCTTTCTTT. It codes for CASRMDRVNTEAFF.

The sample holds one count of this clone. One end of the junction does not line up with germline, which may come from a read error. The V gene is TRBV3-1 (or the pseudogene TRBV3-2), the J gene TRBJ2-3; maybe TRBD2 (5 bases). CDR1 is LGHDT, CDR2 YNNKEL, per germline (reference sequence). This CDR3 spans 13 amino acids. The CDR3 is CASSFEGFDTQYF. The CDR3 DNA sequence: TGTGCCAGCAGCTTCGAGGGTTTTGATACGCAGTACTTT.

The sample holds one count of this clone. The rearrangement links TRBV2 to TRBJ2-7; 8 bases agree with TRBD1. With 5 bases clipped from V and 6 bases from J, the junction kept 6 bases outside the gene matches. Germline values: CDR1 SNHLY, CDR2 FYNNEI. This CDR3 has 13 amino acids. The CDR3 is CASSTGGAGEQYF. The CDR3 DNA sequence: TGTGCCAGCAGTACAGGGGGAGCAGGCGAGCAGTACTTC.

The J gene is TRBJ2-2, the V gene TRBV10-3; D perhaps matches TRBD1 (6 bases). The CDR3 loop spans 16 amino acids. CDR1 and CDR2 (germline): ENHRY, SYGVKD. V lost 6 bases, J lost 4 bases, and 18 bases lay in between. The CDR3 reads CAIRSGTFELTGELFF. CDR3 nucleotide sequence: TGTGCCATCAGGTCCGGGACATTCGAACTCACCGGGGAGCTGTTTTTT.

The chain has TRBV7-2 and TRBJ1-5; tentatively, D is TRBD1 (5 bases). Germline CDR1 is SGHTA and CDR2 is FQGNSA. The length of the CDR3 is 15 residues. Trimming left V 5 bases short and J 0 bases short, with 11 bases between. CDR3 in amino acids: CASSQTGYSNQPQHF. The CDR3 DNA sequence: TGTGCCAGCAGCCAAACAGGATATAGCAATCAGCCCCAGCATTTT.

The CDR3 bases are TGTGCCAGCAGCCAAGAAGGGGCAGGGATTCAGCCCCAGCATTTT. Translating gives CASSQEGAGIQPQHF. J is TRBJ1-5 and V is TRBV3-1 (or the pseudogene TRBV3-2); possibly TRBD1 for D (5 bases). This CDR3 region has 15 residues. Germline CDR1 and CDR2: LGHDT and YNNKEL (reference sequence). V lost 0 bases to trimming and J lost 6 bases, with 12 bases between them.

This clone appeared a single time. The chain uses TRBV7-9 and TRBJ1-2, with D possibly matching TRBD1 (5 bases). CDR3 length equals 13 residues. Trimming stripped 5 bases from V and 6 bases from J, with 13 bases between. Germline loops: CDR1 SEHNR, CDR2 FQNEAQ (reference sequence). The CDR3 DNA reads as TGTGCCAGCAGCCTGGGGCGGACGGATGGCTACACCTTC. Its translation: CASSLGRTDGYTF.

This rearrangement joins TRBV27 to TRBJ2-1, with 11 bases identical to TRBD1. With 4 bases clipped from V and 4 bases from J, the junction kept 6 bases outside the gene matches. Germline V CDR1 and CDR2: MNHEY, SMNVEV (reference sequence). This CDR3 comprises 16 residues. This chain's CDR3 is CASSSRDRGFYNEQFF. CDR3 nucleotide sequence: TGTGCCAGCAGTTCAAGGGACAGGGGGTTTTACAATGAGCAGTTCTTC.

In DNA, the CDR3 is TGTGCCATCGCACAGGGGGGGGAGGATGGCTACACCTTC. It translates to CAIAQGGEDGYTF. The chain links TRBV10-3 to TRBJ1-2, with 8 nucleotides matching TRBD1. V dropped 8 bases and J dropped 6; count of bases not matched to a gene: 8. CDR1 ENHRY and CDR2 SYGVKD come from the germline V gene. The CDR3 is 13 residues long.